Listed here are 25 T cell receptor beta chains from one sample, sequenced in a study of vaccination effects on CD4 cells after COVID-19. Using viral peptide pools, the ViraFEST assay grew out antigen-specific CD4+ T cells prior to sequencing. Following an approximately 11-day culture, CD4+ T cells were purified. Vaccine recipients had no previous SARS-CoV-2 infection; their nucleocapsid antibodies were negative. Sequencing was performed with immunoSEQ multiplex PCR; in TCRdb, only in-frame clones are kept and a portion is missing. The sample records about 20,000 clones, around 72% being singletons. No antigen is known for these receptors. The material was CD4+ T cells from PBMCs cultured with HCoV-NL63 spike peptides, obtained before COVID-19 vaccination. The receptor source for this set is a human donor who received a COVID-19 vaccine.

The count of this clone is one. The CDR3: CASSPYVGPDTQYF. The DNA of the CDR3 is TGTGCCAGCAGCCCATACGTCGGCCCAGATACGCAGTATTTT. The chain joins TRBV7-2 to TRBJ2-3; D ambiguous. Germline CDR1 reads SGHTA; CDR2 reads FQGNSA. Between the trimmed V and J ends, which lost 5 bases and 4 bases, there was a span of 13 bases. The CDR3 length is 14 residues.

This chain joins TRBV11-2 and TRBJ2-7; D uncertain. V was cut by 5 bases and J by 2 bases, with 10 bases left in between. CDR3 length: 13 residues. In germline, CDR1 is SGHAT, CDR2 FQNNGV. DNA of the CDR3: TGTGCCAGCAGCCCGTTCGTAGCCTACGAGCAGTACTTC. Translation: CASSPFVAYEQYF.

This chain joins TRBV6-2 or TRBV6-3 and TRBJ1-1; D is perhaps TRBD1 (5 bases). The ends were cut back, 2 bases at V and 4 bases at J, with 20 bases in the middle. Germline-derived CDR1 and CDR2 are MNHEY and SVGEGT. The length of the CDR3 is 17 residues. The CDR3, as DNA: TGTGCCAGCAGTTACCCGGCAGGGCTGGGGGTAAGCACTGAAGCTTTCTTT. Protein: CASSYPAGLGVSTEAFF.

This clone was detected only a few times. This chain uses TRBV6-5 with TRBJ1-6, with 9 bases lining up with TRBD1. The trim removed 6 bases at V and 10 bases at J, leaving 7 bases unmatched. This CDR3 comprises 14 residues. Germline V gives CDR1 MNHEY, CDR2 SVGAGI. This CDR3 reads CASSRGQGYSPLHF. CDR3 in DNA: TGTGCCAGCAGCAGGGGACAGGGTTACTCACCCCTCCACTTT.

The chain carries TRBV24-1 and TRBJ2-7; weak D call: TRBD1 (6 bases). Germline values: CDR1 KGHDR, CDR2 SFDVKD. The V end lost 10 bases, the J end lost 2 bases, and 14 bases lay between the germline ends. This CDR3 has 13 residues. The CDR3 reads CATFTGSPYEQYF. CDR3 DNA: TGTGCCACATTTACAGGGAGCCCCTACGAGCAGTACTTC.

The rearrangement joins TRBV4-1 to TRBJ2-2; 10 positions match TRBD2. The length of the CDR3 is 21 residues. The V segment lost 3 bases and the J segment 3 bases; nucleotides outside the gene matches: 19. Germline V gene lookup returns CDR1 MGHRA and CDR2 YSYEKL. CDR3 nucleotide sequence: TGCGCCAGCAGCCAGGGGGGTGGGATTAAGCGGGAGGGCCGGGACACCGGGGAGCTGTTTTTT. It is translated as CASSQGGGIKREGRDTGELFF.

This chain uses TRBV4-1 with TRBJ2-7; D unclear. The CDR3 contains 16 residues. CDR1 is MGHRA, CDR2 YSYEKL, per germline. Trimming stripped 3 bases from V and 3 bases from J, with 18 bases between. The CDR3 loop reads CASSHRPAVGNYEQYF. In DNA form, the CDR3 reads TGCGCCAGCAGCCACCGTCCGGCTGTCGGAAACTACGAGCAGTACTTC.

This clone was detected only a few times. The CDR3 region has the DNA TGCAGCGCTAACCTAGTGGGAGAGACCCAGTACTTC. Protein product: CSANLVGETQYF. V and J are TRBV29-1 and TRBJ2-5; no definite D call. The germline V and J ends were trimmed by 7 bases and 4 bases, with 13 bases remaining between them. CDR1 SQVTM and CDR2 ANQGSEA come from the germline V gene. The CDR3 consists of 12 residues. The full variable domain, in which reference TRBV29-1 and TRBJ2-5 provide the parts outside the CDR3, is SAVISQKPSRDICQRGTSLTIQCQVDSQVTMMFWYRQQPGQSLTLIATANQGSEATYESGFVIDKFPISRPNLTFSTLTVSNMSPEDSSIYLCSANLVGETQYFGPGTRLLVL.

The V gene is TRBV6-5, the J gene TRBJ2-4; D ambiguous. Trimming removed 2 bases at V and 0 bases at J, with 8 bases between. CDR1 and CDR2 (germline): MNHEY, SVGAGI. This CDR3 comprises 15 residues. The CDR3 DNA is TGTGCCAGCAGTTACAGCGACCTAGCCAAAAACATTCAGTACTTC. The encoded protein is CASSYSDLAKNIQYF.

The chain couples TRBV7-2 to TRBJ1-2; D may be TRBD1 (5 bases). The CDR3 has 13 residues. Germline values: CDR1 SGHTA, CDR2 FQGNSA. V was clipped by 8 bases and J by 5 bases, with 15 bases between them. The CDR3 sequence: CASPGDPLYGYTF. The CDR3 bases are TGTGCCAGCCCCGGGGACCCTCTTTATGGCTACACCTTC.

This chain uses TRBV29-1 with TRBJ2-1, with D perhaps matching TRBD1 (6 bases). The CDR3 loop spans 15 amino acids. In germline, CDR1 is SQVTM, CDR2 ANQGSEA. V shed 1 base and J shed 7 bases, with 17 bases lying between them. The CDR3 DNA is TGCAGCGTTGAAGGGGGGCAGGAAAGGAGAAATGAGCAGTTCTTC. It yields the protein CSVEGGQERRNEQFF.

V usage is TRBV19 and J usage is TRBJ2-7, with 8 bases aligning to TRBD1. The CDR3 length is 16 residues. Losses at the gene ends were 2 bases for V and 5 bases for J; bases not matched to a gene: 11. CDR1 LNHDA and CDR2 SQIVND come from the germline V gene (reference sequence). The CDR3 spells CASSIIPAGGMNEQYF. CDR3 nucleotides: TGTGCCAGTAGTATAATTCCGGCAGGGGGCATGAACGAGCAGTACTTC.

This clone is a singleton in its sample. CDR3 loop: CASNPFEGAITEAFF. The DNA of the CDR3 is TGTGCCAGTAATCCCTTTGAGGGGGCGATCACTGAAGCTTTCTTT. The chain couples TRBV19 to TRBJ1-1; 7 bases agree with TRBD1. The CDR3 sequence is 15 residues long. J was trimmed by 4 bases and V by 7 bases; bases with no gene match: 12. The germline V gene encodes CDR1 LNHDA and CDR2 SQIVND (reference sequence).

This clone was seen only a few times. The chain is built from TRBV3-1 (or the pseudogene TRBV3-2) and TRBJ2-1; D is perhaps TRBD2 (5 bases). The CDR3 loop spans 15 amino acids. Germline V lookup: CDR1 LGHDT, CDR2 YNNKEL (reference sequence). The V and J ends lost 0 bases and 5 bases respectively, with 11 bases between them. The CDR3 is CASSQERTGNNEQFF. The CDR3 DNA follows: TGTGCCAGCAGCCAAGAGAGGACGGGAAACAATGAGCAGTTCTTC.

The V and J genes are TRBV7-9 and TRBJ2-7, with a possible D match to TRBD2 (6 bases). The CDR3 has 15 amino acids. The germline V gene encodes CDR1 SEHNR and CDR2 FQNEAQ (reference sequence). V shed 5 bases and J shed 2 bases, with 16 bases lying between them. This CDR3 is CASSPGSTRPYEQYF. The DNA of the CDR3 is TGTGCCAGCAGCCCGGGATCGACTAGACCCTACGAGCAGTACTTC.

This chain links TRBV28 with TRBJ2-5; 8 nucleotides align to TRBD2. Germline CDR1 reads MDHEN; CDR2 reads SYDVKM. The CDR3 has 17 residues. V lost 6 bases, J lost 4 bases, and 16 bases stayed unmatched. The CDR3 nucleotides are TGTGCCAGCAGGTCCGGGGCGGGGGGCTCTTGGGGAGAGACCCAGTACTTC. Its translation: CASRSGAGGSWGETQYF.

This chain joins TRBV6-5 and TRBJ1-4; a weak D match, TRBD1 (6 bases). V was cut by 8 bases and J by 2 bases, with 12 bases left in between. CDR3 length: 14 residues. Germline CDR1 is MNHEY and CDR2 is SVGAGI. The CDR3 DNA reads TGTGCCAGCGCCAGGGGTTGGACTAATGAAAAACTGTTTTTT. It encodes CASARGWTNEKLFF.

This clone turned up a few times. J is TRBJ1-6 and V is TRBV2, with TRBD1 matching over 11 bases. The germline CDR1 and CDR2 sequences are SNHLY and FYNNEI. The CDR3 consists of 15 residues. V lost 6 bases and J lost 8; bases outside the gene matches: 6. This CDR3 reads CASSELGQGDSPLHF. CDR3 nucleotides: TGTGCCAGCAGCGAGTTGGGACAGGGGGATTCACCCCTCCACTTT. The whole variable domain, filled in from reference TRBV2 and TRBJ1-6, reads EPEVTQTPSHQVTQMGQEVILRCVPISNHLYFYWYRQILGQKVEFLVSFYNNEISEKSEIFDDQFSVERPDGSNFTLKIRSTKLEDSAMYFCASSELGQGDSPLHFGNGTRLTVT.

The rearrangement joins TRBV6-4 to TRBJ1-6; unclear D gene. The CDR3 sequence is 13 residues long. V lost 2 bases, J lost 10 bases, and 9 bases lay in between. CDR1 is MRHNA, CDR2 SNTAGT, per germline. Written as DNA, the CDR3 is TGTGCCAGCAGTGACAGTTACCAGTCACCCCTCCACTTT. Translated: CASSDSYQSPLHF.

V is TRBV18 and J is TRBJ2-2, with a tentative D call TRBD1 (6 bases). Germline CDR1 KGHSH, CDR2 LQKENI. V gave up 6 bases and J gave up 2 bases, with 10 bases separating them. This CDR3 is 14 amino acids long. The CDR3 bases are TGTGCCAGCTCGTCGACAGGTAACACCGGGGAGCTGTTTTTT. Translation: CASSSTGNTGELFF.

The table lists this clone with a count of one. This chain connects TRBV3-1 (or the pseudogene TRBV3-2) to TRBJ1-3; the D is unclear. The CDR3 runs to 16 residues. Looked up from germline, CDR1 is LGHDT and CDR2 is YNNKEL (reference sequence). With 0 bases removed from V and 3 bases from J, the gap between germline ends came to 12 bases. The CDR3 region is CASSQEWTSGGNTIYF. The CDR3 bases are TGTGCCAGCAGCCAAGAATGGACGTCGGGTGGAAACACCATATATTTT.

In its sample, this clone was seen a few times. J is TRBJ2-7 and V is TRBV2, with a possible D match to TRBD1 (6 bases). This CDR3 contains 12 residues. Trimming removed 6 bases at V and 7 bases at J, with 13 bases between. The germline CDR1 and CDR2 sequences are SNHLY and FYNNEI. The DNA for the CDR3 is TGTGCCAGCAGGGCCACAGGGTGGGAGCAGTACTTC. As protein: CASRATGWEQYF. The entire variable domain, with the rest obtained from reference TRBV2 and TRBJ2-7, is as follows: EPEVTQTPSHQVTQMGQEVILRCVPISNHLYFYWYRQILGQKVEFLVSFYNNEISEKSEIFDDQFSVERPDGSNFTLKIRSTKLEDSAMYFCASRATGWEQYFGPGTRLTVT.

This sequence joins TRBV30 and TRBJ2-5; no firm D call. Looked up from germline, CDR1 is GTSNPN and CDR2 is SVGIG (reference sequence). This CDR3 region has 13 residues. V dropped 2 bases and J dropped 4 bases, with 11 bases sitting between them. This CDR3 reads CAWSLRNSETQYF. The CDR3 DNA sequence: TGTGCCTGGAGTCTACGGAATTCAGAGACCCAGTACTTC.

The chain links TRBV7-8 to TRBJ1-5; D is unclear. The CDR3 has 14 residues. The V gene's germline CDR1 is SGHVS and CDR2 FQNEAQ. The V end lost 5 bases, the J end lost 1 base, and 9 bases lay between the germline ends. CDR3 loop: CASSGSGSNQPQHF. For the CDR3, the DNA is TGTGCCAGCAGCGGTTCGGGCAGCAATCAGCCCCAGCATTTT.

The chain links TRBV4-1 to TRBJ1-1; TRBD1 is a possible D gene (5 bases). In germline, CDR1 is MGHRA, CDR2 YSYEKL. This CDR3 has 13 residues. V lost 1 base to trimming and J lost 7 bases, with 10 bases between them. This CDR3 reads CASSQGRAYEAFF. The CDR3 DNA is TGCGCCAGCAGCCAAGGCAGGGCTTATGAAGCTTTCTTT.